Following are 17 T cell receptor beta chains from one sample sequenced in a study of cytotoxic CD8 clonotypes in ibrutinib-treated CLL. Measured with immunoSEQ multiplex PCR; TCRdb has only the in-frame clones, and not every one. This table has about 140,000 clones, 65% to 85% appearing once. The sequencing used PBMCs, collected after 36 months of ibrutinib treatment. Receptor source: a human donor with chronic lymphocytic leukemia.

The gene calls are TRBV19 and TRBJ2-5, with D possibly being TRBD2 (6 bases). This CDR3 is built from 13 residues. V was cut by 5 bases and J by 5 bases, with 12 bases left in between. Germline V lookup: CDR1 LNHDA, CDR2 SQIVND (reference sequence). The CDR3 sequence: CASSSGAGETQYF. In DNA, the CDR3 is TGTGCCAGTAGTTCTGGGGCGGGGGAGACCCAGTACTTC.

The rearrangement uses TRBV11-2 and TRBJ1-2; TRBD1 agrees at 7 bases. This CDR3 has 13 amino acids. V shed 5 bases, J shed 3 bases, and the junction held 3 bases outside the gene matches. Germline V gene data show CDR1 as SGHAT and CDR2 as FQNNGV. For the CDR3, the DNA is TGTGCCAGCAGCCCCGGGACAGACTATGGCTACACCTTC. It codes for CASSPGTDYGYTF.

The rearrangement links TRBV5-4 to TRBJ2-5; D perhaps matches TRBD2 (7 bases). This CDR3 has 14 residues. V shed 2 bases and J shed 5 bases, with 13 bases lying between them. Germline CDR1 and CDR2: SGHNT and YYREEE (reference sequence). In DNA, the CDR3 is TGTGCCAGCAGCTTTGGGGGGGCCTTTGAGACCCAGTACTTC. Its translation is CASSFGGAFETQYF. Full variable domain (outside the CDR3, taken from reference TRBV5-4 and TRBJ2-5): ETGVTQSPTHLIKTRGQQVTLRCSSQSGHNTVSWYQQALGQGPQFIFQYYREEENGRGNFPPRFSGLQFPNYSSELNVNALELDDSALYLCASSFGGAFETQYFGPGTRLLVL.

The rearrangement joins TRBV18 to TRBJ2-7, with no clear D. The CDR3 is 14 residues long. CDR1 and CDR2 from the germline V gene are KGHSH and LQKENI. V was clipped by 3 bases and J by 5 bases, with 14 bases between them. Written as DNA, the CDR3 is TGTGCCAGCTCACCGTCCACTATAGAAAACGAGCAGTACTTC. Encoded protein: CASSPSTIENEQYF.

The chain is built from TRBV10-3 and TRBJ1-2; no clear D gene. The CDR3 sequence is 13 residues long. The V end was cut by 5 bases, the J end by 8 bases, with 15 bases between. Germline CDR1 reads ENHRY; CDR2 reads SYGVKD. The CDR3 here is CAISLRTAGGYTF. CDR3 in DNA: TGTGCCATCAGTCTCAGGACGGCGGGCGGCTACACCTTC.

In DNA form, the CDR3 reads TGCGCCAGCAGCTCACAGGGTGGCTCTGAAGCTTTCTTT. Translating it yields CASSSQGGSEAFF. The genes are TRBV5-1 and TRBJ1-1; the D gene is possibly TRBD1 (6 bases). The V end lost 3 bases, the J end lost 6 bases, and 12 bases lay between the germline ends. The CDR3 consists of 13 residues. Germline CDR1 and CDR2: SGHRS and YFSETQ. Full variable domain (rest looked up from reference TRBV5-1 and TRBJ1-1): KAGVTQTPRYLIKTRGQQVTLSCSPISGHRSVSWYQQTPGQGLQFLFEYFSETQRNKGNFPGRFSGRQFSNSRSEMNVSTLELGDSALYLCASSSQGGSEAFFGQGTRLTVV.

The genes are TRBV28 and TRBJ1-1; TRBD1 agrees at 9 bases. The junction had 9 bases not matched to a gene; V was cut back by 7 bases and J by 12 bases. The germline V gene has CDR1 MDHEN and CDR2 SYDVKM. The CDR3 is made up of 12 amino acids. CDR3: CASKLGTGRTFF. CDR3 DNA: TGTGCCAGCAAACTCGGGACAGGGAGAACTTTCTTT.

The rearrangement uses TRBV5-1 and TRBJ2-2, with D hard to call. Germline CDR1 is SGHRS and CDR2 is YFSETQ. The CDR3 covers 12 residues. Trimming shortened V by 3 bases and J by 6 bases, and 6 bases separated the two germline ends. CDR3 region: CASSWDSGELFF. In DNA, the CDR3 is TGCGCCAGCAGCTGGGATTCCGGGGAGCTGTTTTTT.

The chain carries TRBV2 and TRBJ2-7; D is possibly TRBD2 (5 bases). Germline V gene data show CDR1 as SNHLY and CDR2 as FYNNEI. CDR3 length equals 14 residues. V lost 6 bases and J 4 bases, leaving 16 bases between the germline ends. DNA of the CDR3: TGTGCCAGCAGGAGGGATACTAACCTTTACGAGCAGTACTTC. It translates to CASRRDTNLYEQYF.

V is TRBV5-1 and J is TRBJ2-7, with a weak D call TRBD1 (6 bases). The germline V and J ends were trimmed by 6 bases and 6 bases, with 19 bases remaining between them. The CDR3 loop spans 14 amino acids. Germline V CDR1 and CDR2: SGHRS, YFSETQ. The CDR3 sequence is CASIGPATGGEQYF. CDR3 DNA sequence: TGCGCCAGCATCGGGCCCGCGACAGGCGGCGAGCAGTACTTC.

This chain connects TRBV29-1 to TRBJ2-1, with D unresolved. CDR1 and CDR2 (germline): SQVTM, ANQGSEA. There are 14 residues in the CDR3. The germline V and J ends were trimmed by 2 bases and 7 bases, with 15 bases remaining between them. The CDR3, as DNA: TGCAGCGTTGAACGTGGTGTCGGATCAAATGAGCAGTTCTTC. Translation: CSVERGVGSNEQFF.

This sequence joins TRBV18 and TRBJ1-5; D uncertain. Germline CDR1 reads KGHSH; CDR2 reads LQKENI. Trimming took off 3 bases at V and 10 bases at J, with 16 bases between the two ends. The CDR3 runs to 14 residues. CDR3 residues: CASSPESRSLPQHF. The CDR3 coding sequence is TGTGCCAGCTCACCTGAAAGTCGCAGCCTCCCCCAGCATTTT.

The chain joins TRBV19 to TRBJ2-3; no firm D call. CDR3 length: 13 amino acids. Germline-derived CDR1 and CDR2 are LNHDA and SQIVND (reference sequence). V shed 6 bases and J shed 3 bases, with 10 bases lying between them. The CDR3 spells CASRSDGTDTQYF. The CDR3 bases are TGTGCCAGTAGATCGGACGGTACAGATACGCAGTATTTT.

The count of this clone is one. The V call is TRBV5-1, the J call TRBJ2-4; no firm D call. Germline-derived CDR1 and CDR2 are SGHRS and YFSETQ. V was pared by 4 bases and J by 8 bases, with 19 bases between. There are 15 residues in the CDR3. The CDR3 nucleotides read TGCGCCAGCAGCAACCCGGCTGGGCGTGATTACATTCAGTACTTC. Protein: CASSNPAGRDYIQYF. The full variable domain, with the rest looked up from reference TRBV5-1 and TRBJ2-4, is KAGVTQTPRYLIKTRGQQVTLSCSPISGHRSVSWYQQTPGQGLQFLFEYFSETQRNKGNFPGRFSGRQFSNSRSEMNVSTLELGDSALYLCASSNPAGRDYIQYFGAGTRLSVL.

The table lists this clone with a count of one. V usage is TRBV5-1 and J usage is TRBJ1-2, with TRBD1 as a possible D gene (6 bases). Germline CDR1 SGHRS, CDR2 YFSETQ. The germline V and J ends were trimmed by 0 bases and 3 bases, with 18 bases remaining between them. The CDR3 length is 17 residues. DNA of the CDR3: TGCGCCAGCAGCTTGGGGACAGTGATATATACGGACTATGGCTACACCTTC. Translating it yields CASSLGTVIYTDYGYTF.

This clone appeared once. This chain joins TRBV14 and TRBJ2-7; unclear D gene. V was trimmed by 6 bases and J by 6 bases, leaving 12 bases between them. Per germline, CDR1 SGHDN and CDR2 FVKESK. The CDR3 sequence is 12 residues long. The CDR3, as DNA: TGTGCCAGCAGGAGCTCCCGGTTCGAGCAGTACTTC. Translating gives CASRSSRFEQYF.

This clone was picked up one time. The chain couples TRBV28 to TRBJ1-5; D is perhaps TRBD1 (6 bases). CDR3 length equals 16 residues. Looked up from germline, CDR1 is MDHEN and CDR2 is SYDVKM. V lost 8 bases to trimming and J lost 0 bases, with 17 bases between them. CDR3: CASLRGGWGSNQPQHF. CDR3 in DNA: TGTGCCAGCCTAAGGGGGGGTTGGGGTAGCAATCAGCCCCAGCATTTT.